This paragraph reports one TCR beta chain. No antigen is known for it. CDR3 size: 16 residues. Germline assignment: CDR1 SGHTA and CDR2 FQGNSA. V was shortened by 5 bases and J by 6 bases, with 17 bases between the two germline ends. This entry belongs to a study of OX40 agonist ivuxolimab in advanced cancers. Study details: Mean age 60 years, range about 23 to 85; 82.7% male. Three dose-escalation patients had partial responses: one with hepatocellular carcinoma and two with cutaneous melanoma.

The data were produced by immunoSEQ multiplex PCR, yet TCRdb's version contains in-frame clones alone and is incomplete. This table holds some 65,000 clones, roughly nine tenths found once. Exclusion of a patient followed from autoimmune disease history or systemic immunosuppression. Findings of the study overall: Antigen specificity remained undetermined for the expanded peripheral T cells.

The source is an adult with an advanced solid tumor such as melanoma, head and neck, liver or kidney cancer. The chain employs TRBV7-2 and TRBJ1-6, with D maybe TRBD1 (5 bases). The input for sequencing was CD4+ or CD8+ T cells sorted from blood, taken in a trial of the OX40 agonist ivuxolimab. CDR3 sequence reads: CASSNAAGRINSPLHF. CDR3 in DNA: TGTGCCAGCAGCAACGCCGCGGGACGGATTAATTCACCCCTCCACTTT. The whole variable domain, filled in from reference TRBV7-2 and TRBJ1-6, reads GAGVSQSPSNKVTEKGKDVELRCDPISGHTALYWYRQSLGQGLEFLIYFQGNSAPDKSGLPSDRFSAERTGGSVSTLTIQRTQQEDSAVYLCASSNAAGRINSPLHFGNGTRLTVT.